This T cell receptor beta chain comes out of a study of vaccination and CD4 T cells after COVID-19. Study details: Subjects got two shots of BNT162b2 or mRNA-1273 vaccine.

Sequencing of DNA taken from cultured CD4+ T cells relied on the Oncomine TCR Beta short-read assay. TCRdb redid the calling of the PCR reads with MiXCR, one entry per CDR3 protein. The sample has fewer than 20,000 distinct CDR3 sequences, 44% seen once. The treatment: roughly nine-day PBMC culture with coronavirus spike peptide pools or control peptides (ViraFEST assay). The V segment lost 5 bases and the J segment 4 bases; nucleotides outside the gene matches: 10. The CDR3 runs 16 residues. CDR1 and CDR2 from the germline V gene are MNHNS and SASEGT. As regards this clonotype: What it recognizes is unknown.

This clonotype was sampled from a human donor who had recovered from COVID-19. The chain is built from TRBV6-1 and TRBJ2-1, with 8 nucleotides matching TRBD2. Sequencing input: CD4+ T cells from blood, cultured in vitro. CDR3 loop: CASSPSGTSGYNEQFF. CDR3 coding DNA: TGTGCCAGCAGTCCCTCCGGAACTAGCGGTTACAATGAGCAGTTCTTC.